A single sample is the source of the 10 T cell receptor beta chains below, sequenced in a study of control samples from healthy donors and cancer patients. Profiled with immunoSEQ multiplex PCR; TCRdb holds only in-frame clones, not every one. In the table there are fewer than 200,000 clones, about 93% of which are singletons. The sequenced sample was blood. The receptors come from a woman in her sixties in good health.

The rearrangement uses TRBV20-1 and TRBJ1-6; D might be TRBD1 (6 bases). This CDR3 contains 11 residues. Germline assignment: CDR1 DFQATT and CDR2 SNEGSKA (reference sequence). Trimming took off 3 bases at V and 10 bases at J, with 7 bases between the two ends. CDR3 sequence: CSASRGSPLHF. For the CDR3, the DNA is TGCAGTGCTAGCAGGGGATCACCCCTCCACTTT.

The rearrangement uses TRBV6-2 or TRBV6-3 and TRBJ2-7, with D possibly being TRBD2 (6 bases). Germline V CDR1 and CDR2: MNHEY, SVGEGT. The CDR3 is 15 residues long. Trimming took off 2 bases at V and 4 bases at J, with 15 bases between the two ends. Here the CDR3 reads CASSYVDGGSYEQYF. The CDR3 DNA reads TGTGCCAGCAGTTACGTTGACGGGGGTTCTTACGAGCAGTACTTC.

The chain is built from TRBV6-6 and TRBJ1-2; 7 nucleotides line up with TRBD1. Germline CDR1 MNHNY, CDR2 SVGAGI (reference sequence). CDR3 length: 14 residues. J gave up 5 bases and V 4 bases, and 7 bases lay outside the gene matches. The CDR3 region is CASSSRDSLYGYTF. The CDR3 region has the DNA TGTGCCAGCAGTTCCCGGGACAGCCTATATGGCTACACCTTC.

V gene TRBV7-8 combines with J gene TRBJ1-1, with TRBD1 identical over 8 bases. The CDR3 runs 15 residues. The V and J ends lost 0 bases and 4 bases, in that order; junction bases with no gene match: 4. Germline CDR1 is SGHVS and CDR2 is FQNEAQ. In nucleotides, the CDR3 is TGTGCCAGCAGCTTAGCGGGGACAGGAATCACTGAAGCTTTCTTT. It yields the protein CASSLAGTGITEAFF.

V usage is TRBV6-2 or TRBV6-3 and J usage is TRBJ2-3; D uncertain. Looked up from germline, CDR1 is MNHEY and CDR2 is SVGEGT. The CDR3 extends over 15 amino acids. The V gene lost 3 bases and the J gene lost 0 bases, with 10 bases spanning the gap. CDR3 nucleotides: TGTGCCAGCAGTTATCACTTAGAAAGCACAGATACGCAGTATTTT. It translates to CASSYHLESTDTQYF.

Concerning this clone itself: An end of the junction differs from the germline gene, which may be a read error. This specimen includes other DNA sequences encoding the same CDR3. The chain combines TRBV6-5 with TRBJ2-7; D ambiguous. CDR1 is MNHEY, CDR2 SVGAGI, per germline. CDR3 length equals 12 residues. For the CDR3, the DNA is TGTGCTAGCAGTCCTAACCTATACGAGCAGTACTTC. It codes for CASSPNLYEQYF.

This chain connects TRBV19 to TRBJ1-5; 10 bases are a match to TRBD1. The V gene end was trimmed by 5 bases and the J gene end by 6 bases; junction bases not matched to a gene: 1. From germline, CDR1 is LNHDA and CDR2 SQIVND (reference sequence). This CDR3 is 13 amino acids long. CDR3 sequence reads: CASSGTGVQPQHF. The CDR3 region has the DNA TGTGCCAGTAGTGGGACAGGGGTTCAGCCCCAGCATTTT.

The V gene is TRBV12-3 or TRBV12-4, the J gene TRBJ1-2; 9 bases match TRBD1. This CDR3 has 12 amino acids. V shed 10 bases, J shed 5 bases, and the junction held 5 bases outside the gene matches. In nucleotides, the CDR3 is TGTGCCACGACGACAGGGGGTTATGGCTACACCTTC. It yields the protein CATTTGGYGYTF.

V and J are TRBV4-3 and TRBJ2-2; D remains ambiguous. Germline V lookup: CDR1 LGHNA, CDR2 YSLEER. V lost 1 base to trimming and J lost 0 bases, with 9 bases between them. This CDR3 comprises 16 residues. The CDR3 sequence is CASSQVWSSNTGELFF. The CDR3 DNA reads TGCGCCAGCAGCCAAGTGTGGTCTTCGAACACCGGGGAGCTGTTTTTT.

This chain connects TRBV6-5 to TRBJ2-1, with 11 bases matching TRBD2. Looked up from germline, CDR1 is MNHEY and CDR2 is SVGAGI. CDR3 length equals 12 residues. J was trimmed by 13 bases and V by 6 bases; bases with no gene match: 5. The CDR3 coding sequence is TGTGCCAGCAGCTCGACTAGCGGGGCCCAGTTCTTC. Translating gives CASSSTSGAQFF.